This record covers a single T cell receptor (beta chain). Its antigen is currently unknown. Ahead of sequencing, the ViraFEST assay grew antigen-specific CD4+ T cells using viral peptide pools. Cultured cells yielded isolated CD4+ T cells after approximately nine days. The healthy vaccine recipients, who had no prior SARS-CoV-2 infection, showed negative nucleocapsid antibodies. Wells of around 2.2 million PBMC each were grown with 8.5 to 10 IU/ml IL-2 and approximately 10 ug/ml peptides. The authors exchanged half the medium for IL-2 medium on days 3 and 7. Profiling relied on immunoSEQ multiplex PCR, and the TCRdb table lists in-frame clones only, not all of them. The sample records about 28,000 clones, around 75% being singletons. This CDR3 contains 14 residues. The V gene's germline CDR1 is SGHTA and CDR2 FQGNSA. V trimming: 6 bases; J trimming: 6 bases; junction bases outside the gene matches: 7.

The data were taken from a study of vaccination effects on CD4 cells after COVID-19. The study's findings and limits: Marked clonal contraction was seen in infection- and vaccine-induced clones late after vaccination.

The rearrangement uses TRBV7-2 and TRBJ2-3; 9 bases align to TRBD2. The source material was CD4+ T cells from PBMCs cultured with SARS-CoV-2 spike peptides, sampled before COVID-19 vaccination. The TCR originated in a human donor who received a COVID-19 vaccine. The CDR3 sequence is CASRIGTSRDTQYF. DNA of the CDR3: TGTGCCAGCAGAATTGGGACTAGCAGGGATACGCAGTATTTT.